This T cell receptor (beta chain) was identified during a study of cytomegalovirus exposure and HLA in healthy donors. Study findings and constraints: The Asian-associated ancestry cluster reportedly had fewer N-insertions than the approximately 690-donor mean in a later analysis. In terms of immune exposure information, only CMV serostatus was available.

The CDR3 is 14 amino acids. V lost 5 bases and J lost 2, with 12 bases in between. CDR1 and CDR2 from the germline V gene are SEHNR and FQNEAQ (reference sequence). To note about this clone: Its antigen remains unknown.

In the PCR, 60 Vbeta and 13 Jbeta primers were used. Sequencing used immunoSEQ multiplex PCR; TCRdb keeps in-frame clones, though not all of them. Seen here are over 100,000 clones, approximately 78% observed once, and the top ten hold approximately 1.4%. The sequence came from a female donor in good health and CMV-seronegative. The V and J genes are TRBV7-9 and TRBJ1-1, with D maybe TRBD1 (6 bases). Sequenced sample: PBMCs. CDR3 DNA: TGTGCCAGCAGCCCACAGGGACCAAACACTGAAGCTTTCTTT. Translation: CASSPQGPNTEAFF.